Here is one T cell receptor (beta chain) with its context. Its antigen remains unidentified. Amplification used 60 Vbeta primers and 13 Jbeta primers. This table comes from immunoSEQ multiplex PCR, and its TCRdb copy is limited to in-frame clones, with some not included. This sample has 130,000 or so clones, with 65% to 90% found just once. This entry comes from a study of cytomegalovirus exposure and HLA in healthy donors. Points from the study as a whole: The study reported that TCR beta sequences accurately predicted HLA-A and HLA-B alleles in most subjects. A later analysis associated 15,000 or so TCR beta sequences with HLA alleles at a 0.05 false discovery rate.

Sequencing was performed on PBMCs. This clonotype originated in a woman aged 18-29 years in good health and CMV-seropositive.

The CDR3 DNA is TGTGCCAGCAGCGACCCCGGGACAGAAAACAATGAGCAGTTCTTC. Its protein product is CASSDPGTENNEQFF. The V and J genes are TRBV5-4 and TRBJ2-1; 7 bases match TRBD1. V shed 4 bases and J 5 bases; nucleotides not matched to a gene: 9. This CDR3 is 15 amino acids long. Germline-derived CDR1 and CDR2 are SGHNT and YYREEE (reference sequence).